This TCR beta chain emerged from a study of T-cell reconstitution after alpha-beta-depleted transplantation in children. Unique molecular identifiers featured in how the TCRbeta library was prepared. TCRdb itself ran the PCR reads through MiXCR, one entry per CDR3 protein. The data show 600,000 to 700,000 distinct CDR3 sequences, roughly 17% seen once. This clonotype was counted a single time. A much bigger clone sits one base away, suggesting this may be a read error. Germline CDR1 LNHNV, CDR2 YYDKDF (reference sequence). The CDR3 spans 14 residues. The material sequenced was PBMCs from the stem cell graft donor, taken from the stem cell graft. This chain links TRBV15 with TRBJ2-2, with D possibly being TRBD2 (6 bases). The TCR originated in a human donor who donated a stem cell graft to a child with acute myeloid leukemia. Written as DNA, the CDR3 is TGTGCCACCAGCAGGACGTGGTACGCCGGGGGGCTGTTTTTT. Amino acid sequence: CATSRTWYAGGLFF.